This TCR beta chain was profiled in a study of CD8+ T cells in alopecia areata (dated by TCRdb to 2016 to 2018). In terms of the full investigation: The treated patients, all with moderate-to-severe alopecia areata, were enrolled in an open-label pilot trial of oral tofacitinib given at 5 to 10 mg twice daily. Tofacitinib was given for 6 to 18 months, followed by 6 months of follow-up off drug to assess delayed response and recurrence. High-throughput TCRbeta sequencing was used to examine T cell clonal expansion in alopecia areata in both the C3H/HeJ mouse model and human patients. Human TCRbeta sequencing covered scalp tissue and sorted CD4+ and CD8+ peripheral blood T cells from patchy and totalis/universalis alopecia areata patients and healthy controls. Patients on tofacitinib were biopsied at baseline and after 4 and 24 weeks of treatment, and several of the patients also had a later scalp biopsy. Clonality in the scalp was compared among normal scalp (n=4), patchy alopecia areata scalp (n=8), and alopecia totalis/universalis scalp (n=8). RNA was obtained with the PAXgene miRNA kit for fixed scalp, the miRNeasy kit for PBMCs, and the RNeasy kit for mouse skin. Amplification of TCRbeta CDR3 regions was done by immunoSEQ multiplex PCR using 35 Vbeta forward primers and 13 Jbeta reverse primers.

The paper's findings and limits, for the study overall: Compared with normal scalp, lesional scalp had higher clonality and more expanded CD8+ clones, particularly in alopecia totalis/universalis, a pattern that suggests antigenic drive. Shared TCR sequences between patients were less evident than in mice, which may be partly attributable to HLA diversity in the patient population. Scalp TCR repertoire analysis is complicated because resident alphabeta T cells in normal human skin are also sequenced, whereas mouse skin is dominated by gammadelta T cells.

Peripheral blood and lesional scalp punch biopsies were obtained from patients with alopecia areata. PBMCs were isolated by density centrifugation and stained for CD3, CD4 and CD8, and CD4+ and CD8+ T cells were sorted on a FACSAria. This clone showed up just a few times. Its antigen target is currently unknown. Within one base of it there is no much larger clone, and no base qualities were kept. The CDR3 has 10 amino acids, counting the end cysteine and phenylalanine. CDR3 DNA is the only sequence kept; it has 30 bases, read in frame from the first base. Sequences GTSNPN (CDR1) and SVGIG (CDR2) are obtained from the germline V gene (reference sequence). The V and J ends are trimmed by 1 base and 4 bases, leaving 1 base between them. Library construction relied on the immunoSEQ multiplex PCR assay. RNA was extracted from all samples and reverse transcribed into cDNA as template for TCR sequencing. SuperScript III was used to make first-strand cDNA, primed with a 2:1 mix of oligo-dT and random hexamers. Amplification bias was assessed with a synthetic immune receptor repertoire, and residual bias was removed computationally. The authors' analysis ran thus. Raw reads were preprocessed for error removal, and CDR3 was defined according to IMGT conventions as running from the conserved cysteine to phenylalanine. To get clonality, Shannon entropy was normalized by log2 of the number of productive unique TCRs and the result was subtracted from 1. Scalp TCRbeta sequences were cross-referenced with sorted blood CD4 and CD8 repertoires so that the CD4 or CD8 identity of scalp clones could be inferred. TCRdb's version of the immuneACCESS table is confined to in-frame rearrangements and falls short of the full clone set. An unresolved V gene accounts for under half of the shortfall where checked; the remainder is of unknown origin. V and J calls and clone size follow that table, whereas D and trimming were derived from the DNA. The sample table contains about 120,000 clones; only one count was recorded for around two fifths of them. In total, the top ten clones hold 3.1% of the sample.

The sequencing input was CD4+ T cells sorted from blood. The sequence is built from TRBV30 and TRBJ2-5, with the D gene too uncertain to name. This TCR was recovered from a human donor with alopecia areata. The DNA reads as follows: TGTGCCTGGAGTGCAGAGACCCAGTACTTC. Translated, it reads CAWSAETQYF. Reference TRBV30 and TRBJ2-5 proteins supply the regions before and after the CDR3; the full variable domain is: SQTIHQWPATLVQPVGSPLSLECTVEGTSNPNLYWYRQAAGRGLQLLFYSVGIGQISSEVPQNLSASRPQDRQFILSSKKLLLSDSGFYLCAWSAETQYFGPGTRLLVL.